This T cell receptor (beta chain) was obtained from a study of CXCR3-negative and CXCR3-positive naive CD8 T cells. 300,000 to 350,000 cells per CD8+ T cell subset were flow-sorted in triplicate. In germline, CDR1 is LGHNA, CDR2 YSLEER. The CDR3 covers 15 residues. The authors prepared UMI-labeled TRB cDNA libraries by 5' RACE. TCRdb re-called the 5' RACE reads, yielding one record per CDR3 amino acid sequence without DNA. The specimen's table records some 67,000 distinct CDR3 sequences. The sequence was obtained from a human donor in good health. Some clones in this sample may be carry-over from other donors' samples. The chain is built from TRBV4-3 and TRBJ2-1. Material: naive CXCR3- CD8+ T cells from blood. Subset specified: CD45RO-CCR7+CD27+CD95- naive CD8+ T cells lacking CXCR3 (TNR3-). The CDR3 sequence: CASSLGFAARNEQFF.